Following are 28 T cell receptor beta chains from one sample sequenced in a study of cytomegalovirus exposure and HLA in healthy donors. The PCR employed 60 Vbeta primers together with 13 Jbeta primers. Here immunoSEQ multiplex PCR was the method, and the copy in TCRdb shows in-frame clones only, minus some. There are roughly 73,000 clones in the sample; around three quarters occur only once, and 3.4% lies in the top ten. Sequencing was done on a sample of PBMCs. These receptors came from a man in his forties or fifties in good health and CMV-seronegative.

The chain recombines TRBV7-3 with TRBJ1-6; D not resolved. Germline CDR1 is SGHTA and CDR2 is FQGTGA. Trimming removed 5 bases at V and 9 bases at J, with 11 bases between. CDR3 length equals 13 residues. The CDR3 region is CASSPLGRSPLHF. CDR3 DNA: TGTGCCAGCAGCCCCCTCGGTCGTTCACCCCTCCACTTT.

The CDR3 reads CASSLAGAAGNQPQHF. The CDR3 DNA reads as TGTGCCAGCAGCTTAGCAGGGGCGGCCGGCAATCAGCCCCAGCATTTT. The chain combines TRBV7-2 with TRBJ1-5; a weak D match, TRBD1 (5 bases). Deletions cut 0 bases from V and 2 bases from J, with 11 bases between. The length of the CDR3 is 16 residues. Germline V CDR1 and CDR2: SGHTA, FQGNSA. Filled out from reference TRBV7-2 and TRBJ1-5, the complete variable domain reads GAGVSQSPSNKVTEKGKDVELRCDPISGHTALYWYRQSLGQGLEFLIYFQGNSAPDKSGLPSDRFSAERTGGSVSTLTIQRTQQEDSAVYLCASSLAGAAGNQPQHFGDGTRLSIL.

On this clone: The junction shows a germline mismatch at one end, possibly a read error. The V gene is TRBV5-1, the J gene TRBJ1-2; 9 bases match TRBD1. The CDR3 loop spans 16 amino acids. Germline V gene sequence: CDR1 SGHRS, CDR2 YFSETQ. The CDR3 bases are TGCGCCCGCAGCTTAAGGACAGGGGCGTCCGGCTATGGCTACACCTTC. Translating gives CARSLRTGASGYGYTF.

Turning to this clone: Its ends do not fully match the called genes, so a read error is possible. J is TRBJ2-4 and V is TRBV7-9; D perhaps matches TRBD2 (5 bases). This CDR3 has 17 amino acids. The germline V gene has CDR1 SEHNR and CDR2 FQNEAQ (reference sequence). The CDR3 DNA is TGTTCCAGCAGCTTAGCGCCCGGAGACCTAGCCAAAAACATTCAGTACTTC. This gives the protein CSSSLAPGDLAKNIQYF.

The V call is TRBV27, the J call TRBJ1-6; D might be TRBD1 (5 bases). The CDR3 runs to 18 residues. Germline loops: CDR1 MNHEY, CDR2 SMNVEV (reference sequence). The V and J ends lost 3 bases and 0 bases respectively, with 15 bases between them. The CDR3 bases are TGTGCCAGCAGTTTTAAAGGGCAGGGAAGCTCCTATAATTCACCCCTCCACTTT. The encoded protein is CASSFKGQGSSYNSPLHF.

The gene calls are TRBV27 and TRBJ1-4; weak D call: TRBD1 (6 bases). The CDR3 length is 14 residues. The germline gives CDR1 MNHEY, CDR2 SMNVEV (reference sequence). V shed 5 bases and J shed 4 bases, with 11 bases lying between them. CDR3 coding DNA: TGTGCCAGCAGTGGAACAGGGAGTAATGAAAAACTGTTTTTT. It codes for CASSGTGSNEKLFF. Filled out from reference TRBV27 and TRBJ1-4, the complete variable domain reads EAQVTQNPRYLITVTGKKLTVTCSQNMNHEYMSWYRQDPGLGLRQIYYSMNVEVTDKGDVPEGYKVSRKEKRNFPLILESPSPNQTSLYFCASSGTGSNEKLFFGSGTQLSVL.

V and J are TRBV5-5 and TRBJ2-1; a weak D match, TRBD1 (6 bases). Germline CDR1 and CDR2: SGHKS and YYEKEE (reference sequence). CDR3 length equals 16 residues. V was clipped by 2 bases and J by 5 bases, with 17 bases between them. The CDR3 bases are TGTGCCAGCAGCTTAGGTGGGCAGGGGTTTAACAATGAGCAGTTCTTC. Amino acid sequence: CASSLGGQGFNNEQFF.

The genes are TRBV5-5 and TRBJ2-7; no clear D. Germline V gene lookup returns CDR1 SGHKS and CDR2 YYEKEE (reference sequence). Trimming shortened V by 0 bases and J by 6 bases, and 7 bases separated the two germline ends. CDR3 size: 12 residues. The CDR3 loop reads CASSLVLLEQYF. CDR3 nucleotides: TGTGCCAGCAGCTTGGTCCTCCTCGAGCAGTACTTC.

The J gene is TRBJ1-5, the V gene TRBV27; D is possibly TRBD1 (6 bases). V dropped 7 bases and J dropped 0 bases, with 10 bases sitting between them. The CDR3 spans 14 residues. Germline-derived CDR1 and CDR2 are MNHEY and SMNVEV (reference sequence). CDR3 region: CASNQQGSNQPQHF. The CDR3 DNA reads TGTGCCAGCAATCAACAGGGTAGCAATCAGCCCCAGCATTTT.

V and J are TRBV7-8 and TRBJ1-2; 8 bases match TRBD1. This CDR3 spans 13 amino acids. V lost 5 bases, J lost 4 bases, and 3 bases stayed unmatched. Germline values: CDR1 SGHVS, CDR2 FQNEAQ. The CDR3 DNA sequence: TGTGCCAGCAGCGTGACAGGGGTCTATGGCTACACCTTC. This translates into CASSVTGVYGYTF.

This chain joins TRBV6-1 and TRBJ1-2; 9 nucleotides match TRBD1. CDR1 MNHNS and CDR2 SASEGT come from the germline V gene. CDR3 length: 13 residues. V lost 4 bases, J lost 3 bases, and 0 bases stayed unmatched. The CDR3 bases are TGTGCCAGCAGTGGGACAGGGGACTATGGCTACACCTTC. Amino acids: CASSGTGDYGYTF.

The chain joins TRBV6-5 to TRBJ2-7; D is possibly TRBD2 (5 bases). This CDR3 contains 14 residues. Germline V CDR1 and CDR2: MNHEY, SVGAGI. V lost 4 bases to trimming and J lost 0 bases, with 10 bases between them. For the CDR3, the DNA is TGTGCCAGCAGTTTCGGGCGGGCCTCCTACGAGCAGTACTTC. Translating gives CASSFGRASYEQYF.

The rearrangement links TRBV2 to TRBJ1-1; D possibly corresponds to TRBD1 (5 bases). Deletions cut 8 bases from V and 6 bases from J, with 13 bases between. The length of the CDR3 is 12 residues. Germline V gene data show CDR1 as SNHLY and CDR2 as FYNNEI. CDR3: CASVEGFAEAFF. The CDR3 region has the DNA TGTGCCAGCGTGGAGGGGTTCGCTGAAGCTTTCTTT.

By its share, this clone is medium-sized. The chain links TRBV2 to TRBJ2-1; possibly TRBD2 for D (6 bases). Germline lookup yields CDR1 SNHLY and CDR2 FYNNEI. V was clipped by 5 bases and J by 10 bases, with 12 bases between them. CDR3 length equals 12 residues. The CDR3 DNA reads as TGTGCCAGCAGTTTCGCGGGGCAGGAGCAGTTCTTC. It encodes CASSFAGQEQFF.

This sequence joins TRBV6-1 and TRBJ1-2; D remains unclear. The germline CDR1 and CDR2 sequences are MNHNS and SASEGT. Trimming removed 2 bases from V and 4 bases from J, with 8 bases in between. CDR3 length equals 13 residues. The CDR3 bases are TGTGCCAGCAGTGAATCCGAGATCTATGGCTACACCTTC. It translates to CASSESEIYGYTF.

The V gene is TRBV7-2, the J gene TRBJ1-1; D is possibly TRBD1 (6 bases). The germline V gene has CDR1 SGHTA and CDR2 FQGNSA. This CDR3 spans 12 amino acids. V lost 8 bases and J 5 bases, leaving 12 bases between the germline ends. CDR3 DNA sequence: TGTGCCAGCCGCAGGGGTGGAACTGAAGCTTTCTTT. It yields the protein CASRRGGTEAFF.

The chain links TRBV6-5 to TRBJ2-7; D gene uncertain. The germline V gene has CDR1 MNHEY and CDR2 SVGAGI. This CDR3 is 15 amino acids long. Trimming removed 4 bases at V and 0 bases at J, with 13 bases between. The DNA of the CDR3 is TGTGCCAGCAGTTCATACAGACCGAGCTCCTACGAGCAGTACTTC. Its protein product is CASSSYRPSSYEQYF.

The chain has TRBV25-1 and TRBJ1-5; 11 bases fit TRBD1. V dropped 3 bases and J dropped 4; count of bases not matched to a gene: 2. Germline loops: CDR1 MGHDK, CDR2 SYGVNS. The CDR3 covers 15 residues. Here the CDR3 reads CASSDGTGGNQPQHF. CDR3 nucleotide sequence: TGTGCCAGCAGTGACGGGACAGGGGGAAATCAGCCCCAGCATTTT.

The V and J genes are TRBV7-2 and TRBJ2-7; D not resolved. The V end was cut by 4 bases, the J end by 3 bases, with 10 bases between. The CDR3 runs 13 residues. Germline assignment: CDR1 SGHTA and CDR2 FQGNSA. The CDR3 coding sequence is TGTGCCAGCAGCTCTAGGCGTCTCTACGAGCAGTACTTC. The encoded protein is CASSSRRLYEQYF.

V usage is TRBV4-1 and J usage is TRBJ2-1; 10 nucleotides line up with TRBD2. The germline CDR1 and CDR2 sequences are MGHRA and YSYEKL. The CDR3 contains 20 residues. V lost 0 bases, J lost 8 bases, and 19 bases stayed unmatched. The CDR3 loop is CASSQEGGPRLAGFRDEQFF. The DNA for the CDR3 is TGCGCCAGCAGCCAAGAAGGGGGCCCTAGACTAGCGGGTTTTAGGGATGAGCAGTTCTTC.

The chain links TRBV4-3 to TRBJ1-5, with D possibly TRBD1 on 6 matching bases. CDR1 is LGHNA, CDR2 YSLEER, per germline. The CDR3 is 14 amino acids. V lost 4 bases and J 9 bases, leaving 16 bases between the germline ends. CDR3 in DNA: TGCGCCAGCAGCCCAGGGGTTCTGATCTGGCCCCAGCATTTT. Its protein product is CASSPGVLIWPQHF.

The gene calls are TRBV2 and TRBJ2-5, with D perhaps matching TRBD2 (6 bases). Germline assignment: CDR1 SNHLY and CDR2 FYNNEI. The CDR3 is 14 amino acids. V was clipped by 6 bases and J by 2 bases, with 13 bases between them. CDR3 residues: CASRAGLVQETQYF. The CDR3 DNA reads TGTGCCAGCAGGGCGGGACTGGTGCAAGAGACCCAGTACTTC.

Note on this clone: One end of the junction is discordant with germline, which a read error may explain. The genes are TRBV5-5 and TRBJ1-1; possible D gene TRBD1, 5 bases. The CDR3 has 15 residues. Germline assignment: CDR1 SGHKS and CDR2 YYEKEE (reference sequence). The CDR3 loop reads CPSSLWGLPGTEAFF. The CDR3 nucleotides are TGTCCCAGCAGCTTGTGGGGACTCCCGGGCACTGAAGCTTTCTTT. The full variable domain, with the rest looked up from reference TRBV5-5 and TRBJ1-1, is DAGVTQSPTHLIKTRGQQVTLRCSPISGHKSVSWYQQVLGQGPQFIFQYYEKEERGRGNFPDRFSARQFPNYSSELNVNALLLGDSALYLCPSSLWGLPGTEAFFGQGTRLTVV.

The chain joins TRBV9 to TRBJ1-1, with D possibly being TRBD1 (5 bases). V was pared by 6 bases and J by 5 bases, with 14 bases between. The CDR3 extends over 13 amino acids. Germline CDR1 and CDR2: SGDLS and YYNGEE. CDR3 nucleotides: TGTGCCAGCACAGGAGGGGAAGGGACTGAAGCTTTCTTT. It encodes CASTGGEGTEAFF.

The V gene is TRBV2, the J gene TRBJ1-6; 11 nucleotides align to TRBD1. The CDR3 spans 18 residues. The V gene end was trimmed by 4 bases and the J gene end by 0 bases; junction bases not matched to a gene: 5. Germline V lookup: CDR1 SNHLY, CDR2 FYNNEI. For the CDR3, the DNA is TGTGCCAGCAGTGGGGGACAGGGGGAGAGCTCCTATAATTCACCCCTCCACTTT. This sequence encodes CASSGGQGESSYNSPLHF.

The chain links TRBV9 to TRBJ2-1, with 9 bases matching TRBD1. The V segment lost 2 bases and the J segment 2 bases; nucleotides outside the gene matches: 11. CDR3 length: 18 amino acids. CDR1 SGDLS and CDR2 YYNGEE come from the germline V gene. The chain's CDR3 is CASSVGQGVGVPYNEQFF. As DNA, the CDR3 is TGTGCCAGCAGCGTGGGACAGGGTGTAGGGGTCCCCTACAATGAGCAGTTCTTC. The full variable domain, in which reference TRBV9 and TRBJ2-1 provide the parts outside the CDR3, is DSGVTQTPKHLITATGQRVTLRCSPRSGDLSVYWYQQSLDQGLQFLIQYYNGEERAKGNILERFSAQQFPDLHSELNLSSLELGDSALYFCASSVGQGVGVPYNEQFFGPGTRLTVL.

This clone occurred a few times. The V call is TRBV28, the J call TRBJ1-1, with 7 nucleotides matching TRBD1. Trimming cost V 2 bases and J 4 bases; bases outside gene matches: 4. Looked up from germline, CDR1 is MDHEN and CDR2 is SYDVKM. The CDR3 is 14 amino acids. The CDR3 sequence is CASSLTGEVTEAFF. CDR3 sequence (DNA): TGTGCCAGCAGTTTAACAGGGGAGGTCACTGAAGCTTTCTTT.

This rearrangement joins TRBV6-5 to TRBJ1-5; 12 bases align to TRBD1. The CDR3 has 14 amino acids. Per germline, CDR1 MNHEY and CDR2 SVGAGI. The junction had 5 bases not matched to a gene; V was cut back by 7 bases and J by 7 bases. The DNA of the CDR3 is TGTGCCAGCATTGCCGGGACAGGGGGCCAGCCCCAGCATTTT. It translates to CASIAGTGGQPQHF.